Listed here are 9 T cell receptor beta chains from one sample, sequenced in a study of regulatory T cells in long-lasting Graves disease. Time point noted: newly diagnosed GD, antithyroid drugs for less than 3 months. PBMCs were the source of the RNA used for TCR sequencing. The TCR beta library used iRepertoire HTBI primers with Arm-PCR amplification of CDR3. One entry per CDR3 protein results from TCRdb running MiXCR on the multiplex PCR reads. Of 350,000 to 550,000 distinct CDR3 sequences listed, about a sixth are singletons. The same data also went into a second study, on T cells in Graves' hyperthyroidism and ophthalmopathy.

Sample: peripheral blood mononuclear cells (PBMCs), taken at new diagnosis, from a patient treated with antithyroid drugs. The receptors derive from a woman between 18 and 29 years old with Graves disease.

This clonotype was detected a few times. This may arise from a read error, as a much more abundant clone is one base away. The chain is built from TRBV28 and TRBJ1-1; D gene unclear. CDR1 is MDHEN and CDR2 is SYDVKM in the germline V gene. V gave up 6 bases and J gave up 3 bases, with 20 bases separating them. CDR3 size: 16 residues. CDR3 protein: CASRGYSESEDTEAFF. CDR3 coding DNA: TGTGCCAGCAGGGGGTATTCCGAGAGTGAGGACACTGAAGCTTTCTTT. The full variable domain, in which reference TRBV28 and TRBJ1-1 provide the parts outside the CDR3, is DVKVTQSSRYLVKRTGEKVFLECVQDMDHENMFWYRQDPGLGLRLIYFSYDVKMKEKGDIPEGYSVSREKKERFSLILESASTNQTSMYLCASRGYSESEDTEAFFGQGTRLTVV.

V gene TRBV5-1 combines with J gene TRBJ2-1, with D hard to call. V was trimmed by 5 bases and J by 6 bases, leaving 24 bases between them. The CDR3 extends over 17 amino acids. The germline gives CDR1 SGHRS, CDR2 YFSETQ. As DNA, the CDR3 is TGCGCCAGCAGAATGAGCGTATTGGCCCAGTTGGGCAATGAGCAGTTCTTC. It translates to CASRMSVLAQLGNEQFF. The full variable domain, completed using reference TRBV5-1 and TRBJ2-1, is KAGVTQTPRYLIKTRGQQVTLSCSPISGHRSVSWYQQTPGQGLQFLFEYFSETQRNKGNFPGRFSGRQFSNSRSEMNVSTLELGDSALYLCASRMSVLAQLGNEQFFGPGTRLTVL.

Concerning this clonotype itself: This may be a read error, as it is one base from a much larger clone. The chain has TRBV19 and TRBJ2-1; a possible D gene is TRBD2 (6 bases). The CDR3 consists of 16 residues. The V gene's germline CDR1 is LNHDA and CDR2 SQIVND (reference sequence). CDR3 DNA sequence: TGTGCCAGTAGTATGTTGATTAGCGGACCCAACAATGTGCAGTTCTTC. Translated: CASSMLISGPNNVQFF.

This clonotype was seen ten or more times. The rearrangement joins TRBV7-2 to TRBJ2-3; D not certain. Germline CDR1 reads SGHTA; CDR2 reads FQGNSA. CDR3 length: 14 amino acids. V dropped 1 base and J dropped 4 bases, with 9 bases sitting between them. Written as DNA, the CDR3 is TGTGCCAGCAGCTTAGTGTCGGGTCCAGATACGCAGTATTTT. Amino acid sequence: CASSLVSGPDTQYF.

The DNA for the CDR3 is TGCGCCAGCAGCTTGGACGGGTTCGGAAATCAGCCCCAGCATTTT. It codes for CASSLDGFGNQPQHF. V usage is TRBV5-1 and J usage is TRBJ1-5; the D is unclear. The CDR3 is made up of 15 amino acids. Trimming pared 0 bases from V and 4 bases from J, leaving 11 bases between. CDR1 and CDR2 (germline): SGHRS, YFSETQ.

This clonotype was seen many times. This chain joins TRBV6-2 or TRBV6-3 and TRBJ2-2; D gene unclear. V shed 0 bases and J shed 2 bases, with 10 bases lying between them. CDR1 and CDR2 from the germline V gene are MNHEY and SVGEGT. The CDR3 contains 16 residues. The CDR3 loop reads CASSYSFPQNTGELFF. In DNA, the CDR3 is TGTGCCAGCAGTTACTCGTTTCCCCAAAACACCGGGGAGCTGTTTTTT.

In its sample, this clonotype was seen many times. The CDR3 DNA reads as TGCAGTGCTATCATTCCGGGACCCTACTACGAGCAGTACTTC. Residues: CSAIIPGPYYEQYF. The chain employs TRBV20-1 and TRBJ2-7, with D perhaps being TRBD1 or TRBD2 (5 bases each). V was clipped by 4 bases and J by 3 bases, with 16 bases between them. The CDR3 extends over 14 amino acids. Germline CDR1 reads DFQATT; CDR2 reads SNEGSKA (reference sequence).

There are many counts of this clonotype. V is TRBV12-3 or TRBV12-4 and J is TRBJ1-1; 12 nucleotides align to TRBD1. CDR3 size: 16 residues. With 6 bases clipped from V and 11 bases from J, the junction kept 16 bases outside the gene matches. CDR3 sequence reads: CASSPGTGGTGSLAFF. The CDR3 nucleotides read TGTGCCAGCAGCCCCGGGACAGGGGGCACGGGATCGTTGGCTTTCTTT.

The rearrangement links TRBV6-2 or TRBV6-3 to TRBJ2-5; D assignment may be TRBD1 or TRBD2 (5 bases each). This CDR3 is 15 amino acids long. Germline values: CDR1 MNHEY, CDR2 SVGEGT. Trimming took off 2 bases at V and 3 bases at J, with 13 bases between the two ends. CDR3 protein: CASSYSRGGKETQYF. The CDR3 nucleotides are TGTGCCAGCAGTTACAGCCGGGGCGGAAAAGAGACCCAGTACTTC.